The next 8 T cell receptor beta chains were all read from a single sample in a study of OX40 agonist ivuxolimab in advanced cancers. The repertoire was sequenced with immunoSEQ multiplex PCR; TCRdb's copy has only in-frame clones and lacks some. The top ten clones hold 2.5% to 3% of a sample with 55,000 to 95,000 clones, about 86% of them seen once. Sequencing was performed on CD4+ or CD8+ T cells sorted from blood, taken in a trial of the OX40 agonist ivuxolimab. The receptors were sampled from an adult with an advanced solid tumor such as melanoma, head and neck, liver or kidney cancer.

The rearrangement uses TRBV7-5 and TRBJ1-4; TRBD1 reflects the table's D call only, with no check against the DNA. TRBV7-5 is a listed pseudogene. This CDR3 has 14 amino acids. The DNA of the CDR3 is TGTGCCAGACCGGTCAGGGGTACTAATGAAAAACTGTTTTTT. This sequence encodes CARPVRGTNEKLFF.

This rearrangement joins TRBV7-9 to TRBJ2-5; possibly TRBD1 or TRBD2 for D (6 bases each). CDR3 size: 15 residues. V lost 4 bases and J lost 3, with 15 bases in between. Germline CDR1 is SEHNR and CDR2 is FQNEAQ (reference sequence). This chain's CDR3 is CASSSRAGEEETQYF. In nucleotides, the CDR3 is TGTGCCAGCAGCTCCCGGGCAGGGGAGGAAGAGACCCAGTACTTC.

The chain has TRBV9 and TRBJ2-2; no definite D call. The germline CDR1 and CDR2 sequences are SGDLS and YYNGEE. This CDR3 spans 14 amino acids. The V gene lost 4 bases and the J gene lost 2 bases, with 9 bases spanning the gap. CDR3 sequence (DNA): TGTGCCAGCAGCAAGGACGGAAACACCGGGGAGCTGTTTTTT. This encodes CASSKDGNTGELFF.

The CDR3: CASSETGGRGQPQHF. CDR3 sequence (DNA): TGTGCCAGCAGCGAAACAGGGGGCCGGGGACAGCCCCAGCATTTT. The J gene is TRBJ1-5, the V gene TRBV2; 9 nucleotides line up with TRBD1. The germline CDR1 and CDR2 sequences are SNHLY and FYNNEI. V trimming: 6 bases; J trimming: 7 bases; junction bases outside the gene matches: 10. The CDR3 is made up of 15 amino acids.

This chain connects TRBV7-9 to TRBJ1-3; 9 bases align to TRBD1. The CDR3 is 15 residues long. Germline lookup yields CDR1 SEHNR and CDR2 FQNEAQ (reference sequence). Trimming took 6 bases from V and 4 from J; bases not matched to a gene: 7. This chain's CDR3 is CASRKQGAVGNTIYF. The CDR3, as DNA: TGTGCCAGCAGGAAACAGGGGGCTGTAGGAAACACCATATATTTT.

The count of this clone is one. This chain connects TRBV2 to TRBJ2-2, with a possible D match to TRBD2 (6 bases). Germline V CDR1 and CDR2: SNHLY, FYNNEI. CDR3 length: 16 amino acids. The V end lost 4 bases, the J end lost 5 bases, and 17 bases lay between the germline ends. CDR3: CASSVRGLWGTGELFF. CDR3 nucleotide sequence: TGTGCCAGCAGTGTCCGGGGACTTTGGGGGACCGGGGAGCTGTTTTTT.

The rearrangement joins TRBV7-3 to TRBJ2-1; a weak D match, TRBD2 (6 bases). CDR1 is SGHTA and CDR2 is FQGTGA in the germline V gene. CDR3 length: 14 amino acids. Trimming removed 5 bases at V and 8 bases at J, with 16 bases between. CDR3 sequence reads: CASSRPGLGDEQFF. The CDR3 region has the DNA TGTGCCAGCAGCCGACCGGGACTTGGAGATGAGCAGTTCTTC.

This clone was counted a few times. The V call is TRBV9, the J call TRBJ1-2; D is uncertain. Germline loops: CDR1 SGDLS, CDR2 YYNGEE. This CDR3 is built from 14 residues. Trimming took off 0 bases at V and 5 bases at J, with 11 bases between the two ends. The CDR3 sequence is CASSVVGSGYGYTF. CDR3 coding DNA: TGTGCCAGCAGCGTAGTAGGGTCCGGGTATGGCTACACCTTC. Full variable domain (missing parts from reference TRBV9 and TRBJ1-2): DSGVTQTPKHLITATGQRVTLRCSPRSGDLSVYWYQQSLDQGLQFLIQYYNGEERAKGNILERFSAQQFPDLHSELNLSSLELGDSALYFCASSVVGSGYGYTFGSGTRLTVV.